This T cell receptor (beta chain) was identified during a study of blood T cells in healthy people across ages. This clonotype was found a few times. Primers used in a second PCR of roughly 6 to 11 cycles were a sample-barcoded 5' primer and a J-beta primer mix. Per sample, CDR3-containing paired-end reads numbered at least 3 million. Via MiXCR, TCRdb re-called the 5' RACE reads, giving one row per CDR3 protein. The top ten hold 6.5% to 8.5% of the sample, which has 1.5 million to 2 million distinct CDR3 sequences, 28% seen once. No fewer than 5 micrograms of total RNA were isolated from every sample. Germline CDR1 is WNHNN and CDR2 is SYGVQD (reference sequence). This CDR3 comprises 13 residues. The trim removed 8 bases at V and 4 bases at J, leaving 4 bases unmatched.

The J gene is TRBJ2-3, the V gene TRBV10-1, with 9 bases aligning to TRBD1. The sequence was obtained from a woman in her 30s in good health. Sequencing was performed on blood. CDR3 amino acids: CASGGQGSDTQYF. Here the CDR3 DNA reads TGCGCCAGCGGGGGACAGGGCTCAGATACGCAGTATTTT.